Listed below are T cell receptor beta chains from one sample, sequenced in a study of graft-versus-host responses after intestinal transplantation. TCRdb keeps only in-frame clones here, not all; method: immunoSEQ multiplex PCR. The table records tens of thousands of clones, around two fifths of them present only once. The sequences come from alloreactive CD8+ T cells from a mixed lymphocyte reaction culture, collected before transplantation. These receptors were collected from a human patient who was an organ donor for intestinal transplantation. Both conserved end residues are part of each CDR3. The D gene is left open where the match is weak. Clone sizes are given selectively: once, few, many, or a class where the clone is expanded.

TRBJ2-1	-	TRBV7-6	TRBD2	CASSLVPAGVYNEQFF	TGTGCCAGCAGCTTAGTCCCAGCGGGAGTTTACAATGAGCAGTTCTTC
TRBJ2-7	-	TRBV11-2	-	CASSLSRQAPKQQYF	TGTGCCAGCAGCTTATCGAGACAGGCTCCCAAGCAGCAGTACTTC
TRBJ2-5	-	TRBV14	TRBD1	CANPHDPTEDRGGRQETQYF	TGTGCCAACCCTCACGACCCTACCGAGGACAGGGGAGGAAGGCAAGAGACCCAGTACTTC
TRBJ2-5	once	TRBV5-1	TRBD2	CASSLVLAGIETQYF	TGCGCCAGCAGCTTGGTACTAGCGGGAATAGAGACCCAGTACTTC
TRBJ2-3	few	TRBV7-2	-	CASSLSSTDTQYF	TGTGCCAGCAGCTTATCCAGCACAGATACGCAGTATTTT
TRBJ2-1	-	TRBV6-1	-	CASMIRGEGEQFF	TGTGCCAGCATGATCAGGGGGGAAGGTGAGCAGTTCTTC
TRBJ1-5	-	TRBV7-8	-	CASSLFPREATQPQHF	TGTGCCAGCAGCTTATTCCCCAGGGAGGCAACTCAGCCCCAGCATTTT
TRBJ2-7	few	TRBV6-6	TRBD1	CASSYQGDYEQYF	TGTGCCAGCAGTTACCAGGGGGACTACGAGCAGTACTTC
TRBJ1-2	-	TRBV18	-	CASSPFQGAHYGYTF	TGTGCCAGCTCACCGTTTCAGGGAGCCCACTATGGCTACACCTTC
TRBJ2-7	-	TRBV5-1	-	CASSFIPPRQASYEQYF	TGCGCCAGCAGCTTCATCCCCCCGCGACAGGCCTCCTACGAGCAGTACTTC
TRBJ2-7	few	TRBV11-2	TRBD2	CASSLLAGDHEQYF	TGTGCCAGCAGCTTACTAGCGGGAGACCACGAGCAGTACTTC
TRBJ2-7	medium-sized	TRBV2	TRBD2	CASSSSGRSYEQYF	TGTGCCAGCAGTTCCAGCGGGAGGTCGTACGAGCAGTACTTC
TRBJ1-2	-	TRBV6-6	TRBD1	CASSYGTGDYGYTF	TGTGCCAGCAGTTATGGGACAGGGGACTATGGCTACACCTTC
TRBJ1-1	once	TRBV5-6	-	CASGTIQQGEAFF	TGTGCCAGCGGCACCATTCAGCAGGGAGAAGCTTTCTTT
TRBJ2-1	few	TRBV15	-	CATSPSQSSYNEQFF	TGTGCCACCAGTCCTAGTCAAAGCTCCTACAATGAGCAGTTCTTC
TRBJ2-3	few	TRBV4-3	-	CASSQAGTSDPDTQYF	TGCGCCAGCAGCCAAGCCGGGACCTCCGACCCAGATACGCAGTATTTT
TRBJ2-7	-	TRBV4-3	TRBD2	CASSQDLAADSYEQYF	TGCGCCAGCAGCCAGGACCTAGCGGCGGACTCCTACGAGCAGTACTTC
TRBJ2-3	medium-sized	TRBV20-1	-	CSARGPDTQYF	TGCAGTGCTAGAGGCCCAGATACGCAGTATTTT
TRBJ1-1	once	TRBV6-1	TRBD1	CASSHQLGTVYEAFF	TGTGCCAGCAGTCACCAGCTCGGGACAGTCTATGAAGCTTTCTTT
TRBJ1-1	-	TRBV13	-	CASSLGTEAFF	TGTGCCAGCAGCTTAGGCACTGAAGCTTTCTTT
TRBJ2-7	medium-sized	TRBV14	-	CASSQDLGSYAYEQYF	TGTGCCAGCAGCCAAGATCTAGGTAGTTATGCCTACGAGCAGTACTTC
TRBJ2-3	-	TRBV5-3	TRBD2	CARSSAGTSGGGTDTQYF	TGTGCCAGAAGCTCCGCCGGGACTAGCGGGGGGGGCACAGATACGCAGTATTTT
TRBJ1-5	-	TRBV12-1	-	CASSPPMAGRATLDQPQHF	TGTGCCAGCAGCCCCCCGATGGCGGGCCGAGCGACATTAGATCAGCCCCAGCATTTT
TRBJ2-1	-	TRBV6-5	TRBD2	CASSYRDYYNEQFF	TGTGCCAGCAGTTATCGGGACTATTACAATGAGCAGTTCTTC
TRBJ2-1	-	TRBV6-6	-	CASSYFGDNEQFF	TGTGCCAGCAGTTACTTCGGGGACAATGAGCAGTTCTTC
TRBJ1-2	-	TRBV4-2	-	CASSYIGGADGYTF	TGTGCCAGCAGCTATATCGGGGGTGCAGATGGCTACACCTTC
TRBJ2-4	-	TRBV12-5	TRBD1	CASGWTGGGKNIQYF	TGTGCTAGTGGTTGGACAGGGGGTGGCAAAAACATTCAGTACTTC
TRBJ2-7	-	TRBV29-1	-	CSVVPGREQYF	TGCAGCGTTGTCCCGGGGCGCGAGCAGTACTTC
TRBJ2-4	few	TRBV28	TRBD1	CASSLDRERENIQYF	TGTGCCAGCAGTTTAGACAGGGAACGTGAAAACATTCAGTACTTC
TRBJ2-6	-	TRBV19	-	CASSSSGANVLTF	TGTGCCAGTAGTAGCTCTGGGGCCAACGTCCTGACTTTC
TRBJ1-2	-	TRBV5-7	-	CASSPWGGYGYTF	TGTGCCAGCAGCCCCTGGGGGGGCTATGGCTACACCTTC
TRBJ2-5	-	TRBV5-5	TRBD1	CASSLPGQGQETQYF	TGTGCCAGCAGCTTACCGGGACAGGGCCAAGAGACCCAGTACTTC
TRBJ2-5	-	TRBV5-1	TRBD2	CASSLALAGGAATSAQYF	TGCGCCAGCAGCTTGGCGCTAGCGGGAGGGGCGGCGACTTCGGCCCAGTACTTC
TRBJ1-1	-	TRBV19	-	CASSYLATGGTEAFF	TGTGCCAGTAGCTACCTGGCGACAGGAGGGACTGAAGCTTTCTTT
TRBJ1-2	-	TRBV4-2	-	CASSQEMSSGDGYTF	TGTGCCAGCAGCCAAGAAATGTCCTCCGGGGATGGCTACACCTTC
TRBJ2-3	medium-sized	TRBV6-6	-	CASPPVTGTTDTQYF	TGTGCCAGCCCCCCCGTGACAGGCACCACAGATACGCAGTATTTT
TRBJ2-5	-	TRBV9	TRBD2	CASSPGGGAQETQYF	TGTGCCAGCAGCCCGGGCGGGGGGGCACAAGAGACCCAGTACTTC
TRBJ1-4	-	TRBV6-4	-	CASSDGATNEKLFF	TGTGCCAGCAGTGACGGTGCAACTAATGAAAAACTGTTTTTT
TRBJ2-7	-	TRBV7-2	-	CASSPNSYEQYF	TGTGCCAGCAGCCCTAACTCCTACGAGCAGTACTTC
TRBJ1-2	once	TRBV4-1	-	CASSPRDLGGDGYTF	TGCGCCAGCAGCCCCAGGGACCTGGGTGGAGATGGCTACACCTTC
TRBJ2-3	-	TRBV5-6	-	CASSFRTKRRYTDTQYF	TGTGCCAGCAGCTTTAGAACTAAGCGGAGATACACAGATACGCAGTATTTT
TRBJ2-5	-	TRBV2	TRBD1	CASSDLGGTGGAETQYF	TGTGCCAGCAGTGACCTGGGCGGGACAGGGGGCGCGGAGACCCAGTACTTC
TRBJ1-3	-	TRBV6-5	-	CASSYSAGASGNTIYF	TGTGCCAGCAGTTACTCGGCAGGGGCCTCTGGAAACACCATATATTTT
TRBJ1-3	once	TRBV19	-	CAAGRTLGNTIYF	TGTGCCGCCGGGCGGACGTTGGGAAACACCATATATTTT